The following is a T cell receptor beta chain sequence with its context. Antigen specificity is unknown. Germline CDR1 is SGHRS and CDR2 is YFSETQ. This CDR3 region has 14 residues. The V end was cut by 4 bases, the J end by 6 bases, with 11 bases between. This sample was included in a study of cytomegalovirus exposure and HLA in healthy donors. The validation cohort, a group of 120 or so subjects, included the donors and was separate from the roughly 670-subject first cohort. Study-wide results and limits: Most TCR sequences were seen very rarely across donors, but some public TCRs occurred in many. The study recorded 164 TCR beta chains that were cytomegalovirus-associated.

Generated by immunoSEQ multiplex PCR, the TCRdb table keeps only in-frame clones and is missing some. The data contain roughly 98,000 clones, less than 90% of them singletons. Specimen: PBMCs. The chain couples TRBV5-1 to TRBJ1-6, with a weak D call TRBD1 (6 bases). This receptor was identified in a man between 18 and 35 years old in good health and CMV-seropositive. CDR3 DNA: TGCGCCAGCAGCCCGGACAGCGGTAATTCACCCCTCCACTTT. It specifies CASSPDSGNSPLHF.